Following are 31 T cell receptor beta chains from one sample sequenced in a study of regulatory T cells in long-lasting Graves disease. The time point was: newly diagnosed GD, antithyroid drugs for less than 3 months. The TCR library used RNA extracted from PBMCs. CDR3-region Arm-PCR and iRepertoire HTBI primers produced the TCR beta libraries. TCRdb reanalysed the multiplex PCR reads using MiXCR and keeps one entry per CDR3 protein. The repertoire holds about 560,000 distinct CDR3 sequences, with roughly 16% as singletons. This sample was shared with a second study, whose subject was T cells in Graves' hyperthyroidism and ophthalmopathy.

The source material was peripheral blood mononuclear cells (PBMCs), sampled at new diagnosis, from a patient treated with antithyroid drugs. The receptors derive from a man younger than 35 with Graves disease.

This clonotype was seen a handful of times. The chain combines TRBV6-1 with TRBJ2-5; maybe TRBD1 (6 bases). Germline CDR1 and CDR2: MNHNS and SASEGT. The CDR3 sequence is 17 residues long. V lost 6 bases and J 3 bases, leaving 23 bases between the germline ends. DNA of the CDR3: TGTGCCAGCAGACAACGGATAAGGACAGAAGAAAAAGAGACCCAGTACTTC. Protein sequence: CASRQRIRTEEKETQYF.

Only a few counts were recorded for this clonotype. V is TRBV6-2 or TRBV6-3 and J is TRBJ2-3; 10 bases map to TRBD1. V was pared by 5 bases and J by 2 bases, with 13 bases of the junction left unmatched. Germline V CDR1 and CDR2: MNHEY, SVGEGT. CDR3 length: 18 residues. The CDR3 nucleotides are TGTGCCAGCAGTATAGGAGGAGACAGGGGGCGAACCACAGATACGCAGTATTTT. It codes for CASSIGGDRGRTTDTQYF.

This clonotype has a count of ten or more. The V call is TRBV12-3 or TRBV12-4, the J call TRBJ1-4; a weak D match, TRBD1 (5 bases). This CDR3 region has 15 residues. Trimming removed 3 bases from V and 0 bases from J, with 8 bases in between. In nucleotides, the CDR3 is TGTGCCAGCAGTTTTTCGGGGGCAACTAATGAAAAACTGTTTTTT. Encoded protein: CASSFSGATNEKLFF.

This chain joins TRBV25-1 and TRBJ2-2, with D unresolved. The V gene lost 5 bases and the J gene lost 4 bases, with 14 bases spanning the gap. CDR1 is MGHDK and CDR2 is SYGVNS in the germline V gene. The CDR3 is made up of 15 amino acids. The CDR3 DNA reads TGTGCCAGCAGTCTAACGAGTAGAGGCACCGGGGAGCTGTTTTTT. Protein: CASSLTSRGTGELFF.

This clonotype was detected many times. V is TRBV11-3 and J is TRBJ1-1; D remains ambiguous. Trimming took 1 base from V and 6 from J, leaving 9 bases between them. The CDR3 sequence is 13 residues long. CDR1 is SGHNT, CDR2 YENEEA, per germline. The DNA of the CDR3 is TGTGCCAGCAGCTTAGTGGCAGAAGCTGAAGCTTTCTTT. Translating it yields CASSLVAEAEAFF.

This clonotype was counted a few times. The chain links TRBV5-1 to TRBJ2-7, with no clear D. CDR1 and CDR2 (germline): SGHRS, YFSETQ. V was shortened by 4 bases and J by 0 bases, with 17 bases between the two germline ends. CDR3 size: 16 residues. The CDR3 coding sequence is TGCGCCAGCAGCCGACCCGCGGCTAGGGACTCCTACGAGCAGTACTTC. Amino acid sequence: CASSRPAARDSYEQYF.

This clonotype showed up just a few times. The chain combines TRBV14 with TRBJ2-1; D is possibly TRBD2 (6 bases). The CDR3 is 13 residues long. Trimming stripped 3 bases from V and 7 bases from J, with 10 bases between. Germline V lookup: CDR1 SGHDN, CDR2 FVKESK. CDR3 nucleotide sequence: TGTGCCAGCAGCCAGTTTGGGGGGAATGAGCAGTTCTTC. Translation: CASSQFGGNEQFF.

This clonotype was seen many times. The rearrangement uses TRBV30 and TRBJ1-1; D is possibly TRBD1 (5 bases). V was clipped by 2 bases and J by 5 bases, with 12 bases between them. The V gene's germline CDR1 is GTSNPN and CDR2 SVGIG (reference sequence). The CDR3 is made up of 13 amino acids. CDR3 nucleotides: TGTGCCTGGAGTCGTGGAGGGGTGACTGAAGCTTTCTTT. Translation: CAWSRGGVTEAFF.

This clonotype was counted many times. The chain links TRBV20-1 to TRBJ2-3, with a weak D call TRBD2 (5 bases). Trimming stripped 5 bases from V and 1 base from J, with 10 bases between. This CDR3 region has 13 residues. The germline V gene encodes CDR1 DFQATT and CDR2 SNEGSKA (reference sequence). In DNA, the CDR3 is TGCAGTGCTTTACTAGACCGCACAGATACGCAGTATTTT. This codes for CSALLDRTDTQYF.

This clonotype has a handful of counts. CDR3 region: CASSVTGVAYEQYF. CDR3 bases: TGTGCCAGCAGTGTCACAGGGGTCGCCTACGAGCAGTACTTC. J is TRBJ2-7 and V is TRBV25-1, with TRBD1 matching 7 bases. This CDR3 has 14 residues. J was trimmed by 2 bases and V by 4 bases; bases with no gene match: 5. CDR1 and CDR2 (germline): MGHDK, SYGVNS.

Worth noting for this clonotype: A much larger clonotype is one base distant, so this may be a read error. The V and J genes are TRBV30 and TRBJ1-2; D is perhaps TRBD1 (5 bases). Germline CDR1 reads GTSNPN; CDR2 reads SVGIG (reference sequence). This CDR3 has 12 amino acids. The CDR3 nucleotides are TGTGCCCGGAGGGACGACGGTTATGGCTACACCTTC. This sequence encodes CARRDDGYGYTF. Variable domain in full (rest from reference TRBV30 and TRBJ1-2): SQTIHQWPATLVQPVGSPLSLECTVEGTSNPNLYWYRQAAGRGLQLLFYSVGIGQISSEVPQNLSASRPQDRQFILSSKKLLLSDSGFYLCARRDDGYGYTFGSGTRLTVV.

This clonotype was counted many times. The V gene is TRBV27, the J gene TRBJ2-7; 10 bases align to TRBD2. The CDR3 covers 15 residues. J lost 5 bases, V lost 4 bases, and 8 bases had no gene match. Per the germline V gene, CDR1 is MNHEY and CDR2 is SMNVEV (reference sequence). CDR3: CASSSPGAGGDEQYF. The DNA of the CDR3 is TGTGCCAGCAGTTCCCCGGGAGCGGGGGGGGACGAGCAGTACTTC.

The rearrangement joins TRBV14 to TRBJ2-1, with 9 bases matching TRBD2. This CDR3 spans 15 amino acids. CDR1 is SGHDN, CDR2 FVKESK, per germline. Unmatched junction bases numbered 11, after V lost 6 bases and J lost 8 bases. The CDR3 sequence: CASRLGGRANDEQFF. For the CDR3, the DNA is TGTGCCAGCAGATTAGGCGGGAGGGCCAACGATGAGCAGTTCTTC.

In its sample, this clonotype was seen once. This chain links TRBV27 with TRBJ1-5; D not resolved. The V gene lost 5 bases and the J gene lost 5 bases, with 19 bases spanning the gap. This CDR3 is built from 16 residues. Germline assignment: CDR1 MNHEY and CDR2 SMNVEV (reference sequence). CDR3: CASSRVPRARDQPQHF. CDR3 bases: TGTGCCAGCAGTCGCGTCCCGCGGGCGCGGGATCAGCCCCAGCATTTT.

The sample holds many counts of this clonotype. The junction shows a germline mismatch at one end, possibly a read error. The chain carries TRBV28 and TRBJ1-2; 9 nucleotides agree with TRBD1. The germline V gene encodes CDR1 MDHEN and CDR2 SYDVKM. This CDR3 is 14 amino acids long. This CDR3 reads CASTLTGTGRGYTF. As DNA, the CDR3 is TGTGCCAGCACTTTAACGGGGACAGGGCGCGGCTACACCTTC.

This clonotype has just a few counts. It may be a read error: a sequence one base away is much more abundant. This chain uses TRBV20-1 with TRBJ1-5, with 8 nucleotides matching TRBD1. The CDR3 extends over 13 amino acids. Germline V gives CDR1 DFQATT, CDR2 SNEGSKA (reference sequence). The DNA for the CDR3 is TGCACTTCCATGGGACAGGAGAATCAGCCCCAGCATTTT. Its protein is CTSMGQENQPQHF.

This clonotype was seen at least ten times. CDR3 region: CASSPNPGAPYGYTF. CDR3 coding DNA: TGTGCCAGCAGCCCAAATCCAGGGGCCCCATATGGCTACACCTTC. This chain links TRBV12-3 or TRBV12-4 with TRBJ1-2; D perhaps matches TRBD1 (6 bases). The CDR3 covers 15 residues. Trimming removed 6 bases at V and 5 bases at J, with 19 bases between.

This clonotype was detected a few times. The chain links TRBV29-1 to TRBJ1-2; D is uncertain. Per the germline V gene, CDR1 is SQVTM and CDR2 is ANQGSEA. The CDR3 is made up of 12 amino acids. The V and J ends lost 3 bases and 7 bases respectively, with 12 bases between them. This CDR3 is CSVDSGIRGYTF. DNA of the CDR3: TGCAGCGTTGATTCTGGGATTCGTGGCTACACCTTC.

Notes on this clonotype: A much larger clonotype is one base distant, so this may be a read error. V usage is TRBV11-2 and J usage is TRBJ2-1; D unclear. This CDR3 is 13 amino acids long. Germline loops: CDR1 SGHAT, CDR2 FQNNGV. V shed 2 bases and J shed 10 bases, with 12 bases lying between them. The CDR3 DNA reads as TGTGCCAGCAGCTTAAGGGCCAACCGGGAGCAGTTCTTC. Protein sequence: CASSLRANREQFF.

This clonotype turned up a few times. The rearrangement joins TRBV6-2 or TRBV6-3 to TRBJ2-1; 12 bases fit TRBD2. This CDR3 region has 18 residues. In germline, CDR1 is MNHEY, CDR2 SVGEGT. CDR3 loop: CATTLLAGGRPGANEQFF. CDR3 nucleotide sequence: TGTGCTACGACACTCCTAGCGGGAGGGCGGCCGGGAGCGAATGAGCAGTTCTTC.

This clonotype was counted many times. The chain is built from TRBV6-2 or TRBV6-3 and TRBJ2-3; D tentatively reads TRBD1 or TRBD2 (5 bases each). CDR3 length: 14 amino acids. Trimming removed 8 bases from V and 0 bases from J, with 12 bases in between. Germline loops: CDR1 MNHEY, CDR2 SVGEGT. CDR3 protein: CASGDPRSTDTQYF. As DNA, the CDR3 is TGTGCCAGCGGGGACCCGAGAAGCACAGATACGCAGTATTTT.

This clonotype was picked up many times. The chain has TRBV2 and TRBJ2-1; the match to TRBD2 covers 8 bases. CDR1 and CDR2 (germline): SNHLY, FYNNEI. The CDR3 has 17 amino acids. The V segment lost 6 bases and the J segment 2 bases; nucleotides outside the gene matches: 12. The chain's CDR3 is CASRGGSGSITYNEQFF. Here the CDR3 DNA reads TGTGCCAGCAGGGGGGGGAGCGGGAGTATCACCTACAATGAGCAGTTCTTC. Filled out from reference TRBV2 and TRBJ2-1, the complete variable domain reads EPEVTQTPSHQVTQMGQEVILRCVPISNHLYFYWYRQILGQKVEFLVSFYNNEISEKSEIFDDQFSVERPDGSNFTLKIRSTKLEDSAMYFCASRGGSGSITYNEQFFGPGTRLTVL.

This clonotype was picked up many times. The chain has TRBV28 and TRBJ2-1; D may correspond to TRBD1 or TRBD2 (6 bases each). Germline lookup yields CDR1 MDHEN and CDR2 SYDVKM. V lost 7 bases and J lost 7, with 23 bases in between. There are 16 residues in the CDR3. This CDR3 is CASTQGGTQIRNEQFF. CDR3 DNA sequence: TGTGCCAGCACCCAAGGGGGGACTCAAATAAGGAATGAGCAGTTCTTC.

The genes are TRBV2 and TRBJ1-2; tentative D call: TRBD1 (6 bases). The CDR3 extends over 16 amino acids. CDR1 is SNHLY and CDR2 is FYNNEI in the germline V gene. Deletions cut 9 bases from V and 4 bases from J, with 24 bases between. DNA of the CDR3: TGTGCCAGACCCCCTTTGTCACAGGGCGGAATCTATGGCTACACCTTC. Its translation is CARPPLSQGGIYGYTF.

This clonotype was counted at least ten times. The chain recombines TRBV27 with TRBJ1-1, with D perhaps matching TRBD1 (5 bases). The CDR3 is 13 residues long. Germline CDR1 and CDR2: MNHEY and SMNVEV (reference sequence). Trimming removed 3 bases at V and 7 bases at J, with 12 bases between. CDR3 sequence reads: CASSLGREDEAFF. Here the CDR3 DNA reads TGTGCCAGCAGTTTGGGCAGGGAGGATGAAGCTTTCTTT.

This clonotype was found a few times. The V gene is TRBV19, the J gene TRBJ2-2; D remains unclear. The CDR3 contains 13 residues. Between the trimmed V and J ends, which lost 2 bases and 6 bases, there was a span of 7 bases. From germline, CDR1 is LNHDA and CDR2 SQIVND (reference sequence). CDR3: CASSISGPGELFF. CDR3 DNA sequence: TGTGCCAGTAGTATAAGTGGTCCCGGGGAGCTGTTTTTT.

This clonotype showed up many times. Here the CDR3 reads CSAPDWRGTQYF. The CDR3 DNA reads TGCAGTGCTCCCGATTGGCGAGGGACCCAGTACTTC. The rearrangement joins TRBV20-1 to TRBJ2-5; D is undetermined. Deletions cut 5 bases from V and 7 bases from J, with 14 bases between. This CDR3 is built from 12 residues. Germline V gives CDR1 DFQATT, CDR2 SNEGSKA (reference sequence).

The table lists this clonotype with a few counts. V is TRBV19 and J is TRBJ1-1; TRBD1 is a possible D gene (6 bases). CDR1 and CDR2 (germline): LNHDA, SQIVND (reference sequence). The CDR3 runs 15 residues. The V end lost 8 bases, the J end lost 0 bases, and 16 bases lay between the germline ends. The CDR3 region is CASSRGPVMNTEAFF. DNA for the CDR3: TGTGCCAGTTCCCGGGGGCCAGTCATGAACACTGAAGCTTTCTTT.

Details on this clonotype: A read error may explain this, as a much larger clone is one base away. The V call is TRBV14, the J call TRBJ1-1; unclear D gene. The CDR3 has 13 amino acids. The germline gives CDR1 SGHDN, CDR2 FVKESK. V lost 5 bases, J lost 0 bases, and 7 bases lay in between. The CDR3 DNA reads TGTGCCAGCAGCGCGGCCCTGAACACTGAAGCTTTCTTT. This codes for CASSAALNTEAFF.

This clonotype was observed a few times. V usage is TRBV30 and J usage is TRBJ2-2, with 8 bases fitting TRBD1. Trimming took 0 bases from V and 3 from J; bases not matched to a gene: 6. CDR1 is GTSNPN and CDR2 is SVGIG in the germline V gene (reference sequence). This CDR3 has 16 amino acids. CDR3 sequence reads: CAWSVCETGDTGELFF. The DNA of the CDR3 is TGTGCCTGGAGTGTATGTGAGACAGGGGACACCGGGGAGCTGTTTTTT.

This chain uses TRBV6-1 with TRBJ2-7, with 9 bases aligning to TRBD2. Trimming removed 5 bases from V and 3 bases from J; junction bases left unmatched: 2. This CDR3 is built from 13 residues. Germline-derived CDR1 and CDR2 are MNHNS and SASEGT. In nucleotides, the CDR3 is TGTGCCAGCAGTATGACTAGCGGCTACGAGCAGTACTTC. This sequence encodes CASSMTSGYEQYF.